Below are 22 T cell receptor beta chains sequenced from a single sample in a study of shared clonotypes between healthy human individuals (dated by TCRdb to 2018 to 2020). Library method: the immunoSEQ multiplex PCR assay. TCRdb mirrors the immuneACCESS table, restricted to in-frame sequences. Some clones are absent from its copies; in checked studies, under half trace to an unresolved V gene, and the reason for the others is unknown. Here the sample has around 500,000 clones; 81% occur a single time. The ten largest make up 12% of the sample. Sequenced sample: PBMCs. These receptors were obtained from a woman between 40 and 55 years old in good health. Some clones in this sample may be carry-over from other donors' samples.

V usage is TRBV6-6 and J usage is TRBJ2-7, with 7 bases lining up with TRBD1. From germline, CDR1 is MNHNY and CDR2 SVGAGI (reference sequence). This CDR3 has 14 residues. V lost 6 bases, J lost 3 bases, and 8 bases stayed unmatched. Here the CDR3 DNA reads TGTGCCAGCAGCAGACAGGGTTCAGACTACGAGCAGTACTTC. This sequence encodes CASSRQGSDYEQYF.

Here the CDR3 DNA reads TGCACCAGCAGCCAAGATCCGGGACTCCCAGTCTCTAGCAATCAGCCCCAGCATTTT. Encoded protein: CTSSQDPGLPVSSNQPQHF. The V and J genes are TRBV1 and TRBJ1-5. TRBV1 is a pseudogene segment. The CDR3 has 19 amino acids.

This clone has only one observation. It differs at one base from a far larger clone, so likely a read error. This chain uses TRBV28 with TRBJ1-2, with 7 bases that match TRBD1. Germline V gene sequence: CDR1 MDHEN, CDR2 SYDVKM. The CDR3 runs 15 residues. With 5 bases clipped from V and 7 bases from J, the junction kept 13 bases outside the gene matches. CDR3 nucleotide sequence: TGTGCCAGCAGTCCTTCCGACAGGGACGACCCTGGCTACACCTTC. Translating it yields CASSPSDRDDPGYTF.

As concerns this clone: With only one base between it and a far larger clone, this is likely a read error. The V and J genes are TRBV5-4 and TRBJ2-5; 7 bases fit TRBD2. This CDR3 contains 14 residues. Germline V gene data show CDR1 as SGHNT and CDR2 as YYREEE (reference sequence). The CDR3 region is CASSPSSGQDTQYF. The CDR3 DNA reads TGTGCCAGCAGCCCGTCTAGCGGACAAGATACCCAGTACTTC.

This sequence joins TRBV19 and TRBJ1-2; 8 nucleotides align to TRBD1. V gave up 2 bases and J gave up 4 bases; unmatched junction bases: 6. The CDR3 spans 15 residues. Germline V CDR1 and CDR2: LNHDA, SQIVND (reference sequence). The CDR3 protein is CASSIRPGGVYGYTF. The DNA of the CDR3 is TGTGCCAGTAGTATAAGGCCAGGGGGCGTCTATGGCTACACCTTC.

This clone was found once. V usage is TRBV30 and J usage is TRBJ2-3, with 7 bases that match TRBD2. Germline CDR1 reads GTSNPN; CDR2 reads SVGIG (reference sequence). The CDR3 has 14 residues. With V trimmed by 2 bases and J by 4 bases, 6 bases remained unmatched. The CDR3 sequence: CAWSRGGSADTQYF. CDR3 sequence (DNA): TGTGCCTGGAGTAGGGGCGGGAGCGCAGATACGCAGTATTTT. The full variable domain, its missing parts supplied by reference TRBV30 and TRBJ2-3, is SQTIHQWPATLVQPVGSPLSLECTVEGTSNPNLYWYRQAAGRGLQLLFYSVGIGQISSEVPQNLSASRPQDRQFILSSKKLLLSDSGFYLCAWSRGGSADTQYFGPGTRLTVL.

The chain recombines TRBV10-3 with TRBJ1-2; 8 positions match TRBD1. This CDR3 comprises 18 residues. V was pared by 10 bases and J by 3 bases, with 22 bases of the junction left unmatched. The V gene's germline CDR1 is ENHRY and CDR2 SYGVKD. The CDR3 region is CASRSSLRAGGLHYGYTF. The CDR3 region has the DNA TGTGCCAGCAGAAGCTCCCTTAGGGCAGGGGGCCTACACTATGGCTACACCTTC.

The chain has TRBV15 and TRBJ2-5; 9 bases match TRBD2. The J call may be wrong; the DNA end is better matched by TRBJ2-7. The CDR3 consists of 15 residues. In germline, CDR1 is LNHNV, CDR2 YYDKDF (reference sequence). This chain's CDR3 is CATSRAGGGFYEQYF. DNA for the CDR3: TGTGCCACCAGCCGAGCGGGGGGAGGGTTCTACGAGCAGTACTTC.

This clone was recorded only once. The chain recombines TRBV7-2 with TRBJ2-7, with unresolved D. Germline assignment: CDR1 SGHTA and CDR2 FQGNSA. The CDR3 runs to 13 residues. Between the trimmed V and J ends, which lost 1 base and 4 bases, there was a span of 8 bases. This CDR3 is CASSLESQYEQYF. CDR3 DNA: TGTGCCAGCAGCTTAGAATCACAATACGAGCAGTACTTC.

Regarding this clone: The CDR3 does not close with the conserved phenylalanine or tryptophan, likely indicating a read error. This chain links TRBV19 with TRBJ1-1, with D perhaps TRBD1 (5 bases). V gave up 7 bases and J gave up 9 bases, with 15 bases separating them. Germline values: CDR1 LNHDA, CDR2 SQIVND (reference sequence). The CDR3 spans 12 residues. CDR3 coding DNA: TGTGCCAGTATCTCGACGGGGGGTAAAGCTTTCCTT. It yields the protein CASISTGGKAFL.

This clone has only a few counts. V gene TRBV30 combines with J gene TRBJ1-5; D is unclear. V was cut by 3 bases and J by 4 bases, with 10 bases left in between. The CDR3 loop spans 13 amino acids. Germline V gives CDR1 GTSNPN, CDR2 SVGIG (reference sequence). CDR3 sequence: CAWSTLGNQPQHF. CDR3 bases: TGTGCCTGGAGCACTCTCGGGAATCAGCCCCAGCATTTT.

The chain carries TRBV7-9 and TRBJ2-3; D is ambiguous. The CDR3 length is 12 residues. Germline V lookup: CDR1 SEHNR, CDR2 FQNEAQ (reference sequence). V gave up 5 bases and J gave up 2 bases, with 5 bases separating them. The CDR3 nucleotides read TGTGCCAGCAGCCCTTTCACAGATACGCAGTATTTT. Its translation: CASSPFTDTQYF.

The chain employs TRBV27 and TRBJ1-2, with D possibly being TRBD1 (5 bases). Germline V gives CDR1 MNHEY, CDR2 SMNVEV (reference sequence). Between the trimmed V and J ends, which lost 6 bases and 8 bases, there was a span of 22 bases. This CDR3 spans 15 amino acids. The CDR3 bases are TGTGCCAGCAGCCGAATAGGTCAGGGCCTGCCCGGCTACACCTTC. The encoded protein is CASSRIGQGLPGYTF.

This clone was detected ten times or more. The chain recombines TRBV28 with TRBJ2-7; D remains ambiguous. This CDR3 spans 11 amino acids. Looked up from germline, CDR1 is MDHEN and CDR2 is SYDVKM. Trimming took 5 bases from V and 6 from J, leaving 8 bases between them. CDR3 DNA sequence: TGTGCCAGCAGTCCCTTGTCCGAGCAGTACTTC. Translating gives CASSPLSEQYF.

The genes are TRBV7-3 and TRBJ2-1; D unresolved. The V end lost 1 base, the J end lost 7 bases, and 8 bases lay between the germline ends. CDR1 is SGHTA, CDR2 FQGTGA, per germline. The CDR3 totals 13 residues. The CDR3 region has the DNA TGTGCCAGCAGCTTAATGAGTCCTAATGAGCAGTTCTTC. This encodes CASSLMSPNEQFF.

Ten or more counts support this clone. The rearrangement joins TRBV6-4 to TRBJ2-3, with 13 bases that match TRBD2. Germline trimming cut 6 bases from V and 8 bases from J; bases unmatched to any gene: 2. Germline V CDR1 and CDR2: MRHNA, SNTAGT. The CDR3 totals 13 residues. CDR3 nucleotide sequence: TGTGCCAGCAGCTGGACTAGCGGGAGTACGCAGTATTTT. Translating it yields CASSWTSGSTQYF.

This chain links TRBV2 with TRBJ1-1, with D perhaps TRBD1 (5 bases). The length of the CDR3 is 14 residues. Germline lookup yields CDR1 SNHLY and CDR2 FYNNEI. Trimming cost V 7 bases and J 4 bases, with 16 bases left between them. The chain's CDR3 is CASILNQGGTEAFF. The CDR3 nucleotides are TGTGCCAGCATCCTCAACCAGGGAGGCACTGAAGCTTTCTTT. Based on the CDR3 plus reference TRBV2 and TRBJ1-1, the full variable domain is EPEVTQTPSHQVTQMGQEVILRCVPISNHLYFYWYRQILGQKVEFLVSFYNNEISEKSEIFDDQFSVERPDGSNFTLKIRSTKLEDSAMYFCASILNQGGTEAFFGQGTRLTVV.

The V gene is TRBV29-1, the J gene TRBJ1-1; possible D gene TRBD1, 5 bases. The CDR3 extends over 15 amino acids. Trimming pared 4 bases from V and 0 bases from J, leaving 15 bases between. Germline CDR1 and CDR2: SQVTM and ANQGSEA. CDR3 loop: CSVGGWGRMNTEAFF. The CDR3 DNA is TGCAGCGTTGGAGGATGGGGACGGATGAACACTGAAGCTTTCTTT. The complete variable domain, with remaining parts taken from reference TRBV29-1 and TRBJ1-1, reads SAVISQKPSRDICQRGTSLTIQCQVDSQVTMMFWYRQQPGQSLTLIATANQGSEATYESGFVIDKFPISRPNLTFSTLTVSNMSPEDSSIYLCSVGGWGRMNTEAFFGQGTRLTVV.

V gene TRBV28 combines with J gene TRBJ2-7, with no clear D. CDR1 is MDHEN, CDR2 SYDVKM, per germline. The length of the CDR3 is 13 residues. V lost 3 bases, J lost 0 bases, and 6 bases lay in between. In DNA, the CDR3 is TGTGCCAGCAGTTTCGGATTCTCCTACGAGCAGTACTTC. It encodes CASSFGFSYEQYF. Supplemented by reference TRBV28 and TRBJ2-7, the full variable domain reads DVKVTQSSRYLVKRTGEKVFLECVQDMDHENMFWYRQDPGLGLRLIYFSYDVKMKEKGDIPEGYSVSREKKERFSLILESASTNQTSMYLCASSFGFSYEQYFGPGTRLTVT.

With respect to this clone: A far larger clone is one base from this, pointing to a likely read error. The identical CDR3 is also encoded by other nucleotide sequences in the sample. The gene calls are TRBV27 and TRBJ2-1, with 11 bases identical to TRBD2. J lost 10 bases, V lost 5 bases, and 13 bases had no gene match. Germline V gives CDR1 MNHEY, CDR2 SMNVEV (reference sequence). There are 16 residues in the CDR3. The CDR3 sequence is CASSHLTSGRYNEQFF. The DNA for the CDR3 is TGTGCCAGCAGTCACCTCACTAGCGGGAGATATAACGAGCAGTTCTTC.

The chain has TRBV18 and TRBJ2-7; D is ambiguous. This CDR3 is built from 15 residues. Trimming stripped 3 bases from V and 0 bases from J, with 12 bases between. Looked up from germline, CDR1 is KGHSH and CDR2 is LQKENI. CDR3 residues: CASSPDMTLSYEQYF. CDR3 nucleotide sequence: TGTGCCAGCTCACCCGACATGACCCTCTCCTACGAGCAGTACTTC.

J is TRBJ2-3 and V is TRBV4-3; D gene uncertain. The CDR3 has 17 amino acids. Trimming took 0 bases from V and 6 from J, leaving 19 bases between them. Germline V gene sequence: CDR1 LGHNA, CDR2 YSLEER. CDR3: CASSQDSRGPRGDTQYF. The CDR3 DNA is TGCGCCAGCAGCCAAGATTCGCGCGGCCCACGCGGCGATACGCAGTATTTT.